This TCR beta chain was sequenced during a study of OX40 agonist ivuxolimab in advanced cancers. Study-level background: Earlier anti-PD-1, anti-PD-L1 or anti-CTLA-4 therapy was permitted; less than 50% had received some. Study results and caveats: The 0.1-3.0 mg/kg partial responders had among the lowest clonal expansion. The study found that CD8+ T cells averaged more expanded clones than CD4+.

Clones were read by immunoSEQ multiplex PCR, and TCRdb kept only the in-frame ones, dropping some. The data contain 45,000 to 55,000 clones, 65% to 85% of them seen just once; the ten biggest clones take up about 1%. Notes on this clone: Its antigen is unknown.

CDR3 length equals 17 residues. Germline assignment: CDR1 SGHNT and CDR2 YYREEE (reference sequence). Unmatched junction bases numbered 10, after V lost 0 bases and J lost 4 bases. This receptor was taken from an adult with an advanced solid tumor such as melanoma, head and neck, liver or kidney cancer. The rearrangement links TRBV5-4 to TRBJ2-3; the match to TRBD1 covers 8 bases. Sequences were derived from CD4+ or CD8+ T cells sorted from blood, sampled in a trial of the OX40 agonist ivuxolimab. The chain's CDR3 is CASSLAGGRGRADTQYF. CDR3 coding DNA: TGTGCCAGCAGCTTGGCCGGAGGCAGGGGGCGTGCAGATACGCAGTATTTT.